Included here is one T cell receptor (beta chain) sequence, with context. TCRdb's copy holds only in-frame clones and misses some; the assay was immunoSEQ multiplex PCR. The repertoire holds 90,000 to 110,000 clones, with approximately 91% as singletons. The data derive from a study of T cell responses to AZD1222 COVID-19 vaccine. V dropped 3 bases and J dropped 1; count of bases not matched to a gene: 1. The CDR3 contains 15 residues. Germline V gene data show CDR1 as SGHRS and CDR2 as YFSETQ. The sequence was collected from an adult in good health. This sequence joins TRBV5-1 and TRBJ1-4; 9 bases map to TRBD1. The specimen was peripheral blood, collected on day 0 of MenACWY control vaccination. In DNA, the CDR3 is TGCGCCAGCAGCTGGACAGGGGAAACTAATGAAAAACTGTTTTTT. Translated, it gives CASSWTGETNEKLFF.